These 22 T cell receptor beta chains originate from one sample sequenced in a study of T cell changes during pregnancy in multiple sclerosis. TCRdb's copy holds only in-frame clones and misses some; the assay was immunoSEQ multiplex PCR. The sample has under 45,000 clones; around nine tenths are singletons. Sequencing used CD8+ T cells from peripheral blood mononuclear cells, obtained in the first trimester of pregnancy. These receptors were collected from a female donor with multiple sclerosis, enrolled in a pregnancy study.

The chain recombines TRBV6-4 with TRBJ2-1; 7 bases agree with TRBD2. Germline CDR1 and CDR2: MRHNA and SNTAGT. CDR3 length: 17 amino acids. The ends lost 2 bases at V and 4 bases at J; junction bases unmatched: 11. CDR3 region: CASSDQSSPGGYNEQFF. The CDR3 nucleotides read TGTGCCAGCAGTGACCAATCTTCTCCGGGGGGTTACAATGAGCAGTTCTTC.

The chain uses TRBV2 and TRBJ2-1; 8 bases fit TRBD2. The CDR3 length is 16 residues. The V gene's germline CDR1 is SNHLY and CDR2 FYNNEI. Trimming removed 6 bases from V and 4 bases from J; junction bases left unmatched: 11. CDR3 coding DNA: TGTGCCAGCAGGGAGCGGGGGTCTATTATATACAATGAGCAGTTCTTC. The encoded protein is CASRERGSIIYNEQFF.

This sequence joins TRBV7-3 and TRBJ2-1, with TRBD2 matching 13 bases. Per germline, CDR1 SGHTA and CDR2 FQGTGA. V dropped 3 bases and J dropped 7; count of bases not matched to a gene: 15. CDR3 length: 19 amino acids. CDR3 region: CASSFEVIGTSGGGNEQFF. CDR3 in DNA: TGTGCCAGCAGCTTCGAAGTCATAGGAACTAGCGGGGGGGGTAATGAGCAGTTCTTC.

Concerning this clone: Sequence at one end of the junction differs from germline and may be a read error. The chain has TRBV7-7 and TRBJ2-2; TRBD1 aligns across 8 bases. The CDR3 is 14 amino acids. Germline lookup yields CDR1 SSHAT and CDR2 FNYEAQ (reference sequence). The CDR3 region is CASRRQGRTGELFF. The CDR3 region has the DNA TGTGCTAGCAGACGACAGGGGCGAACCGGGGAGCTGTTTTTT.

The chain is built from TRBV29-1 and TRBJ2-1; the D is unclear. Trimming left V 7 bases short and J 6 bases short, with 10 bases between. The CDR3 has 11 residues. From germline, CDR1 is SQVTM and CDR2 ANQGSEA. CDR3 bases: TGCAGCGCTGCAGGCGTCAATGAGCAGTTCTTC. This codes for CSAAGVNEQFF.

The CDR3 coding sequence is TGTGCCAGCAGTGAAGCGTTAGCGGGGGGCGGCGGCACCGGGGAGCTGTTTTTT. Protein sequence: CASSEALAGGGGTGELFF. This rearrangement joins TRBV6-1 to TRBJ2-2, with 10 bases aligning to TRBD2. The CDR3 has 18 residues. V gave up 0 bases and J gave up 4 bases; unmatched junction bases: 8. Germline V gene lookup returns CDR1 MNHNS and CDR2 SASEGT.

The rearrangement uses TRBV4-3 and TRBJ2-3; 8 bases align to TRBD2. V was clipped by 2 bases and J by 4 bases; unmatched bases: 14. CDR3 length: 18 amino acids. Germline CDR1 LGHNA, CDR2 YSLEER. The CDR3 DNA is TGCGCCAGCAGCCAATCTGGGGGGAATGCGGGGGGCCCAGATACGCAGTATTTT. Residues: CASSQSGGNAGGPDTQYF.

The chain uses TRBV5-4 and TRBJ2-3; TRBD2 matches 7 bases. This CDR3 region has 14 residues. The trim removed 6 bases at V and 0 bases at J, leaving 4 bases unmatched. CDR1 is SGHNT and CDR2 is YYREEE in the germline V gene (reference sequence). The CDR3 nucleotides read TGTGCCAGCACGAGCGGGGTTAGCACAGATACGCAGTATTTT. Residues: CASTSGVSTDTQYF.

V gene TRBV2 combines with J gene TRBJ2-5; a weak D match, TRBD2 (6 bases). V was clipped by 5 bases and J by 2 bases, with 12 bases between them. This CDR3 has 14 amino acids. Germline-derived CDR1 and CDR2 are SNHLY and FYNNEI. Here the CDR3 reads CASSPSGSQETQYF. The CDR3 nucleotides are TGTGCCAGCAGTCCCAGCGGGTCACAAGAGACCCAGTACTTC.

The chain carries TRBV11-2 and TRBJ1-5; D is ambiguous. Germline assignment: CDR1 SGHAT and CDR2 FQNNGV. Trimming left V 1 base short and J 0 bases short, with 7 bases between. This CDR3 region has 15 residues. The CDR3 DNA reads TGTGCCAGCAGCTTAGGTGAGAATAGCAATCAGCCCCAGCATTTT. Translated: CASSLGENSNQPQHF.

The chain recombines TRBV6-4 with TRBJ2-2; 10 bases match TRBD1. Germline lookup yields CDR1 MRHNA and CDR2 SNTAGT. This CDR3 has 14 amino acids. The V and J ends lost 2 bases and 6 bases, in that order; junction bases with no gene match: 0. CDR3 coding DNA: TGTGCCAGCAGTGACGGACAGGGGGCCGGGGAGCTGTTTTTT. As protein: CASSDGQGAGELFF.

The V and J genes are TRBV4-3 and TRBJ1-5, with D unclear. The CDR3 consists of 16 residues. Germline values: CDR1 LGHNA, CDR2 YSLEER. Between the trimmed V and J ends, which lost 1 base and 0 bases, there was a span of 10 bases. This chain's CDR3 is CASSQALAYSNQPQHF. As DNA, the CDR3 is TGCGCCAGCAGCCAAGCTCTGGCATATAGCAATCAGCCCCAGCATTTT.

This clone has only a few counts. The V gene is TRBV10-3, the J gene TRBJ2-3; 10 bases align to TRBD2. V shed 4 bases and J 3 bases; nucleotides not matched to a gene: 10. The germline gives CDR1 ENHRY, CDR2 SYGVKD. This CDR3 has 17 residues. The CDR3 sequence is CAISASPGTSVTDTQYF. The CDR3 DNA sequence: TGTGCCATCAGTGCGTCCCCCGGGACTAGCGTAACAGATACGCAGTATTTT.

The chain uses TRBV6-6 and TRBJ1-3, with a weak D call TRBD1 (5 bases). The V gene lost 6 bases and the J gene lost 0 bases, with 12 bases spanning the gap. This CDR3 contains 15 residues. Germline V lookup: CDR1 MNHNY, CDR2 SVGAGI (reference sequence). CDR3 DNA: TGTGCCAGCAGACAGGACGGCACCTCTGGAAACACCATATATTTT. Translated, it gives CASRQDGTSGNTIYF.

The CDR3 loop is CASALPTDTYEQYF. In DNA, the CDR3 is TGTGCTAGTGCCCTCCCCACTGATACCTACGAGCAGTACTTC. V usage is TRBV12-5 and J usage is TRBJ2-7; D is unresolved. This CDR3 comprises 14 residues. Trimming pared 7 bases from V and 2 bases from J, leaving 15 bases between. Germline V gene lookup returns CDR1 LGHNT and CDR2 FRNRAP.

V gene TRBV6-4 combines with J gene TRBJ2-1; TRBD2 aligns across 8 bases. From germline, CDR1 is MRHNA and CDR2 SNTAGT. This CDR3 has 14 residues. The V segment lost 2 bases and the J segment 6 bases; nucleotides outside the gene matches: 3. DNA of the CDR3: TGTGCCAGCAGTGACCGGGGGGGAGGCAATGAGCAGTTCTTC. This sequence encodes CASSDRGGGNEQFF.

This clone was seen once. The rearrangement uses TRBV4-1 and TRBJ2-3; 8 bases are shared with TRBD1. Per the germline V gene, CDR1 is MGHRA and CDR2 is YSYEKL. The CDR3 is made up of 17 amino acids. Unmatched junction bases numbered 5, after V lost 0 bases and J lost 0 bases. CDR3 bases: TGCGCCAGCAGCCAAGACGGGACAGGACATAGCACAGATACGCAGTATTTT. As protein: CASSQDGTGHSTDTQYF.

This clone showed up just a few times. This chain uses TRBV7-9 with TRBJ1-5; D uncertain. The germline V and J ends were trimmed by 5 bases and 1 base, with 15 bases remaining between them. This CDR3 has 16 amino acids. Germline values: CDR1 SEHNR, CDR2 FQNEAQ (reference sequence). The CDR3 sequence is CASSRTDTISNQPQHF. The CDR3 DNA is TGTGCCAGCAGCCGAACAGACACCATCAGCAATCAGCCCCAGCATTTT.

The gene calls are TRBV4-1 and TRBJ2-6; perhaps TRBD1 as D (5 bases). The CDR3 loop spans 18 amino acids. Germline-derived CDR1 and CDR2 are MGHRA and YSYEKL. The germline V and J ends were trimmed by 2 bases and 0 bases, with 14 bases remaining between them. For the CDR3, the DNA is TGCGCCAGCAGCCAATACCAGGGCCGGCTCTCTGGGGCCAACGTCCTGACTTTC. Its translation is CASSQYQGRLSGANVLTF.

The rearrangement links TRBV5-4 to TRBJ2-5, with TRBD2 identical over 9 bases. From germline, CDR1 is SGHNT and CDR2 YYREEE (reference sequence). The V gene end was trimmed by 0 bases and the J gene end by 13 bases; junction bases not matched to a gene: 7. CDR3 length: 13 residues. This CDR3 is CASSLGLAGDRYF. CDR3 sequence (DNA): TGTGCCAGCAGCTTGGGGTTAGCGGGGGATCGGTACTTC.

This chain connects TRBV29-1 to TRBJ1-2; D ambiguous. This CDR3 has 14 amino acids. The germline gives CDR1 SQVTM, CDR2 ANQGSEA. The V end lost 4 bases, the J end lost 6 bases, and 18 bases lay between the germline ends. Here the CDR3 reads CSVGPHPGFDGYTF. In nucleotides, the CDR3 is TGCAGCGTTGGACCGCATCCGGGTTTTGATGGCTACACCTTC.

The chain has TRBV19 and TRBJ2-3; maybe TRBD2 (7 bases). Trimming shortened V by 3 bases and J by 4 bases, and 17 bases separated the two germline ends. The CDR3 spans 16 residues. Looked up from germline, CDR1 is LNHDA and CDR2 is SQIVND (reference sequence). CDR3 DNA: TGTGCCAGTAGTATTAAGGGGGGGGTGAGTGCAGATACGCAGTATTTT. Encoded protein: CASSIKGGVSADTQYF.